These 10 T cell receptor beta chains share one sample of origin, sequenced in a study of T cell responses to AZD1222 COVID-19 vaccine. Measured with immunoSEQ multiplex PCR; TCRdb has only the in-frame clones, and not every one. Of 150,000 or so clones in the sample, around 89% were seen once. The source material was peripheral blood, sampled on day 0 of AZD1222 vaccination. Every receptor here comes from an adult in good health.

The chain joins TRBV5-1 to TRBJ1-1; 7 bases fit TRBD1. This CDR3 spans 15 amino acids. The junction had 8 bases not matched to a gene; V was cut back by 4 bases and J by 2 bases. Germline V lookup: CDR1 SGHRS, CDR2 YFSETQ. Here the CDR3 reads CASSKPRQGNTEAFF. The CDR3 DNA is TGCGCCAGCAGCAAACCACGACAGGGTAACACTGAAGCTTTCTTT.

The chain uses TRBV19 and TRBJ1-5; D uncertain. Germline CDR1 reads LNHDA; CDR2 reads SQIVND (reference sequence). This CDR3 is 17 amino acids long. Trimming took 6 bases from V and 0 from J, leaving 18 bases between them. CDR3 bases: TGTGCCAGTAGCGAGGACCCCGACGTGACTAGCAATCAGCCCCAGCATTTT. Protein: CASSEDPDVTSNQPQHF.

This chain links TRBV27 with TRBJ2-5; 9 positions match TRBD1. V lost 5 bases, J lost 0 bases, and 4 bases stayed unmatched. The CDR3 runs to 15 residues. The germline CDR1 and CDR2 sequences are MNHEY and SMNVEV (reference sequence). The CDR3, as DNA: TGTGCCAGCAGTGTGGGACAGGGCAACCAAGAGACCCAGTACTTC. This translates into CASSVGQGNQETQYF.

The chain recombines TRBV28 with TRBJ1-2, with TRBD1 identical over 9 bases. Germline V CDR1 and CDR2: MDHEN, SYDVKM. This CDR3 is built from 15 residues. V lost 8 bases, J lost 5 bases, and 12 bases stayed unmatched. The CDR3 region has the DNA TGTGCCAGCGGTTCTACAGGGGGCCGCATATATGGCTACACCTTC. Its translation: CASGSTGGRIYGYTF.

The gene calls are TRBV7-9 and TRBJ2-5, with 10 positions matching TRBD2. Trimming took 4 bases from V and 1 from J; bases not matched to a gene: 6. This CDR3 has 16 amino acids. Germline-derived CDR1 and CDR2 are SEHNR and FQNEAQ (reference sequence). DNA of the CDR3: TGTGCCAGCAGCTCTCCTAGCGGGGGCTCCCAAGAGACCCAGTACTTC. Translating gives CASSSPSGGSQETQYF.

This clone was counted at least ten times. The V call is TRBV6-5, the J call TRBJ2-5; maybe TRBD1 (6 bases). V shed 6 bases and J shed 2 bases, with 10 bases lying between them. CDR3 size: 13 residues. CDR1 is MNHEY and CDR2 is SVGAGI in the germline V gene. DNA for the CDR3: TGTGCCAGCAGCAGACAGGTACAAGAGACCCAGTACTTC. Translation gives CASSRQVQETQYF.

This chain links TRBV6-5 with TRBJ2-5; D is unresolved. The CDR3 sequence is 15 residues long. Germline CDR1 MNHEY, CDR2 SVGAGI. V was cut by 1 base and J by 1 base, with 10 bases left in between. Here the CDR3 reads CASSYYSPPQETQYF. DNA for the CDR3: TGTGCCAGCAGTTACTACTCGCCACCCCAAGAGACCCAGTACTTC.

The gene calls are TRBV7-2 and TRBJ2-7; D is undetermined. The ends were cut back, 4 bases at V and 2 bases at J, with 9 bases in the middle. Per the germline V gene, CDR1 is SGHTA and CDR2 is FQGNSA. The CDR3 extends over 13 amino acids. CDR3 residues: CASSYSAAYEQYF. The DNA of the CDR3 is TGTGCCAGCAGCTACTCGGCGGCCTACGAGCAGTACTTC. Full variable domain (rest looked up from reference TRBV7-2 and TRBJ2-7): GAGVSQSPSNKVTEKGKDVELRCDPISGHTALYWYRQSLGQGLEFLIYFQGNSAPDKSGLPSDRFSAERTGGSVSTLTIQRTQQEDSAVYLCASSYSAAYEQYFGPGTRLTVT.

J is TRBJ2-7 and V is TRBV6-2 or TRBV6-3; 9 bases are shared with TRBD1. Unmatched junction bases numbered 6, after V lost 0 bases and J lost 3 bases. Germline V gives CDR1 MNHEY, CDR2 SVGEGT. This CDR3 is built from 16 residues. The CDR3 here is CASSYSTGGKYYEQYF. CDR3 DNA sequence: TGTGCCAGCAGTTACTCGACAGGGGGAAAATACTACGAGCAGTACTTC.

The gene calls are TRBV7-6 and TRBJ2-1; D unclear. The CDR3 runs to 16 residues. Trimming removed 0 bases at V and 2 bases at J, with 11 bases between. Germline V gene lookup returns CDR1 SGHVS and CDR2 FNYEAQ. The CDR3 loop reads CASSLARPNTYNEQFF. CDR3 nucleotides: TGTGCCAGCAGCTTAGCGCGACCTAACACCTACAATGAGCAGTTCTTC.